The 6 T cell receptor beta chains below all came from one sample that was sequenced in a study of metastatic and nonmetastatic thyroid tumors. Nobody among the patients had been given any treatment before thyroid surgery. MiXCR reprocessed the PCR reads for TCRdb. The profile shows just under 20,000 clones, approximately 22% of them singletons. Input material: adjacent normal tissue. The receptors shown here come from a female donor with papillary thyroid cancer or a benign thyroid nodule (not recorded which). Some clones in this sample may be carry-over from other donors' samples.

With respect to this clone: No conserved phenylalanine or tryptophan is present at the end of the CDR3, so a read error is the likely explanation. This chain links TRBV13 with TRBJ2-1; D possibly uses TRBD1 or TRBD2 (5 bases each). V lost 8 bases and J lost 6, with 14 bases in between. CDR1 and CDR2 (germline): PRHDT, FYEKMQ (reference sequence). The length of the CDR3 is 13 residues. The CDR3 sequence: CASRRGRGNEQFL. CDR3 nucleotides: TGTGCCAGCCGCCGGGGAAGGGGCAATGAGCAGTTCCTC.

This chain uses TRBV24-1 with TRBJ1-3; the match to TRBD1 covers 8 bases. Unmatched junction bases numbered 5, after V lost 2 bases and J lost 0 bases. This CDR3 comprises 17 residues. Looked up from germline, CDR1 is KGHDR and CDR2 is SFDVKD. The CDR3 loop is CATSDSGGHVSGNTIYF. CDR3 sequence (DNA): TGTGCCACCAGTGATTCAGGGGGCCACGTCTCTGGAAACACCATATATTTT.

The rearrangement uses TRBV19 and TRBJ1-2, with 8 bases that match TRBD1. The J segment lost 5 bases and the V segment lost 5 bases, leaving 22 bases of the junction unmatched. Per germline, CDR1 LNHDA and CDR2 SQIVND (reference sequence). This CDR3 spans 19 amino acids. DNA for the CDR3: TGTGCCAGTAGTCGCGCGTTGACCGATGGACAGGGTTTATTGTATGGCTACACCTTC. Protein sequence: CASSRALTDGQGLLYGYTF.

This clone was counted between two and nine times. This chain connects TRBV6-1 to TRBJ2-7; 7 bases line up with TRBD1. Germline V gives CDR1 MNHNS, CDR2 SASEGT. Trimming cost V 6 bases and J 7 bases; bases outside gene matches: 9. The CDR3 spans 13 residues. Written as DNA, the CDR3 is TGTGCCAGCAGACGGGACAGTGTTAGGGAGCAGTACTTC. It is translated as CASRRDSVREQYF.

This chain links TRBV30 with TRBJ1-2, with TRBD1 as a possible D gene (5 bases). V gave up 4 bases and J gave up 8 bases, with 11 bases separating them. This CDR3 spans 11 amino acids. Per germline, CDR1 GTSNPN and CDR2 SVGIG (reference sequence). The CDR3 spells CAWKTGGGYTF. CDR3 DNA sequence: TGTGCCTGGAAAACAGGAGGAGGCTACACCTTC.

This clone appeared a few times. The chain combines TRBV6-2 or TRBV6-3 with TRBJ2-7; 7 positions agree with TRBD2. The V segment lost 7 bases and the J segment 0 bases; nucleotides outside the gene matches: 3. The germline V gene encodes CDR1 MNHEY and CDR2 SVGEGT. The CDR3 has 13 amino acids. The CDR3 spells CASTRGDSYEQYF. CDR3 bases: TGTGCCAGCACTCGGGGGGACTCCTACGAGCAGTACTTC.